This TCR beta chain was identified in a study of blood T cell repertoires in COVID-19. Whole-study context: The United States, Italy and Spain were the sources of the acute and convalescent COVID-19 samples. The analysed material was cDNA or gDNA that came from T cells, B-cell-depleted T cells, or PBMCs.

In the authors' workflow: Using reference gene primer amplification, nucleated cell counts were estimated. Generated by immunoSEQ multiplex PCR, the TCRdb table keeps only in-frame clones and is missing some. The V and J calls and clone size are taken from that table; D and trimming were inferred from the DNA. The sample records roughly 96,000 clones, about 80% being singletons. Germline CDR1 SGDLS, CDR2 YYNGEE. The CDR3 is 16 residues long. The ends were cut back, 0 bases at V and 7 bases at J, with 18 bases in the middle. This TCR derives from a man aged 55 to 70 with acute or convalescent COVID-19. Sequencing was performed on peripheral blood. The rearrangement uses TRBV9 and TRBJ2-3, with a tentative D call TRBD2 (5 bases). CDR3 residues: CASSVGSARFLNTQYF. DNA of the CDR3: TGTGCCAGCAGCGTAGGTAGCGCCCGTTTCTTGAATACGCAGTATTTT.